Included here is one TCR beta chain sequence, with context. There are 12 residues in the CDR3. Deletions cut 6 bases from V and 4 bases from J, with 9 bases between. Germline assignment: CDR1 LGHNA and CDR2 YSLEER. The data were taken from a study of blood T cell repertoires in COVID-19. Study-wide background: The study drew acute and convalescent COVID-19 samples from the United States, Italy and Spain. In each case, the material was cDNA or gDNA derived from T cells, B-cell-depleted T cells, or PBMCs.

Original data processing: Counts of nucleated cells, estimated from reference gene primer amplification, were obtained. Sequencing used immunoSEQ multiplex PCR; TCRdb keeps in-frame clones, though not all of them. The DNA was the basis for D and trimming; V, J and clone size are from that table. The profile covers roughly 39,000 clones, with around 87% appearing a single time and around 9.6% taken by the ten largest. This TCR was sampled from a woman aged 80 or older with active COVID-19. Sequenced material: peripheral blood. The J gene is TRBJ1-1, the V gene TRBV4-3, with D possibly TRBD1 on 5 matching bases. The CDR3: CASRGGGTEAFF. DNA of the CDR3: TGCGCCAGCAGGGGCGGGGGCACTGAAGCTTTCTTT.